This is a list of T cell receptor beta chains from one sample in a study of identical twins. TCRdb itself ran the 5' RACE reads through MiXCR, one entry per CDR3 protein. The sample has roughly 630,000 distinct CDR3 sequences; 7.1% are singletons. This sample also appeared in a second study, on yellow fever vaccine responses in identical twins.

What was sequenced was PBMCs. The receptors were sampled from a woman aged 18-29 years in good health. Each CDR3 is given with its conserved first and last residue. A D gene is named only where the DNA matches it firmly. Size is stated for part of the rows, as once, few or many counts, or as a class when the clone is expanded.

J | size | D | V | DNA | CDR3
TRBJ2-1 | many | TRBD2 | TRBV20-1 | TGCAGTGCTAGTTCGTATTCTAGCGGGAGATACAATGAGCAGTTCTTC | CSASSYSSGRYNEQFF
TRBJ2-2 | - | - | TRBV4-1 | TGCGCCAGCAGCCAAGACGACCGGGACTCCACCGGGGAGCTGTTTTTT | CASSQDDRDSTGELFF
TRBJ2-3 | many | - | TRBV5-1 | TGCGCCAGCAGCTCTACCGGAGGGTCCAGCACAGATACGCAGTATTTT | CASSSTGGSSTDTQYF
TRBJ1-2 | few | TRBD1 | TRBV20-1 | TGCAGTGCTAGAGAAGGGGGACAGGGACCCTACACCTTC | CSAREGGQGPYTF
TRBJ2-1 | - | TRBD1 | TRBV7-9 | TGTGCCAGCAGCTTAGCGGGGACAGGGAATTACAATGAGCAGTTCTTC | CASSLAGTGNYNEQFF
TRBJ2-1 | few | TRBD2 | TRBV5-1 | TGCGCCAGCAGCTTTAGACTAGCCGATGAGCAGTTCTTC | CASSFRLADEQFF
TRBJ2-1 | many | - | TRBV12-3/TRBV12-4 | TGTGCCAGCAGTTTAGTCCAGGGCCTTAACAATGAGCAGTTCTTC | CASSLVQGLNNEQFF
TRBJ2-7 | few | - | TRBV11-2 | TGTGCCAGCAGAAATGGGGGGACCGAGCAGTACTTC | CASRNGGTEQYF
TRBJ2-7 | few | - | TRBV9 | TGTGCCAGCAGCGTAGGGGGGGTAAGCGAGCAGTACTTC | CASSVGGVSEQYF
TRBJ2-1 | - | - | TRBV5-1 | TGCGCCAGCAGCTTGATTAGGGGCGAGGACAGTGAGCAGTTCTTC | CASSLIRGEDSEQFF
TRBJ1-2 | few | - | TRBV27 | TGTGCCAGCAGTCCGGGACTGGGTGGCTACACCTTC | CASSPGLGGYTF
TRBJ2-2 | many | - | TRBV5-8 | TGTGCCAGCAGCGCTGCTAGCCCGCCATCGGGGGAGCTGTTTTTT | CASSAASPPSGELFF
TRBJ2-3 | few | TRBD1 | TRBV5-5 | TGTGCCAGCAGCCCGGGACAGGGAGATGGTACGCAGTATTTT | CASSPGQGDGTQYF
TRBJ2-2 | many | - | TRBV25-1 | TGTGCCAGCAGTGGACAGGTCGCCGGGGAGCTGTTTTTT | CASSGQVAGELFF
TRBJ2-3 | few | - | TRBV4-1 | TGCGCCAGCAGCCTCCCTATCGGGACAACTAGCACAGATACGCAGTATTTT | CASSLPIGTTSTDTQYF
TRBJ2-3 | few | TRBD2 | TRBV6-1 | TGTGCCAGCAGTGGGACTGGGTACGGGGGGGCCGGGGATACGCAGTATTTT | CASSGTGYGGAGDTQYF
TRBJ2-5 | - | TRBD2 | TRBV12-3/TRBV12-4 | TGTGCCAGCAGTGCTAGCGGGGGAGAGACCCAGTACTTC | CASSASGGETQYF
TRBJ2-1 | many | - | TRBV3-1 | TGTGCCAGCAGCGTACTAGAGTACAATGAGCAGTTCTTC | CASSVLEYNEQFF
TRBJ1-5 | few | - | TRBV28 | TGTGCCAGCAGAGGGGGTACGACCAATCAGCCCCAGCATTTT | CASRGGTTNQPQHF
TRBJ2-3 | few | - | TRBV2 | TGTGCCAGCAGGGGGGTGGGGGGCACAGATACGCAGTATTTT | CASRGVGGTDTQYF
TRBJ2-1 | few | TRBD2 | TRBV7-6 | TGTGCCAGCAGCCCGATCGGTCGACTAGCGGGGGGGCCCGGTGTTGAGCAGTTCTTC | CASSPIGRLAGGPGVEQFF
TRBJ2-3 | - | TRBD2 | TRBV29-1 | TGCAGCGTTGTAGCGGGAGGGAACACAGATACGCAGTATTTT | CSVVAGGNTDTQYF
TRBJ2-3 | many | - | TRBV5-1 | TGCGCCAGCAGTAGTCAGGGGATGGATACGCAGTATTTT | CASSSQGMDTQYF
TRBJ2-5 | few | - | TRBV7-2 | TGTGCCAGCAGCACGCGAGGGTACAGCTACCAAGAGACCCAGTACTTC | CASSTRGYSYQETQYF
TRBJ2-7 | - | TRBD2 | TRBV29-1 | TGCAGCGTATTGGGGGAGGGCTACGAGCAGTACTTC | CSVLGEGYEQYF
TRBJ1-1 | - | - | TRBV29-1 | TGCAGCGTTGTACAGGGATATACTGAAGCTTTCTTT | CSVVQGYTEAFF
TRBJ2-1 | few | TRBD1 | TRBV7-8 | TGTGCCAGCAGCTTAGTCGGGACAGGGAGGTATGAGCAGTTCTTC | CASSLVGTGRYEQFF
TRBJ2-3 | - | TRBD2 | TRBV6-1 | TGTGCCAGCAGTCAAAGAAGTGGACTAGCGGGGGGACCCCTTTCCACAGATACGCAGTATTTT | CASSQRSGLAGGPLSTDTQYF
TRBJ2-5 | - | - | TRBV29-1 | TGCAGCGTTGGGCTGCGGCTGCGGGACGAGACCCAGTACTTC | CSVGLRLRDETQYF
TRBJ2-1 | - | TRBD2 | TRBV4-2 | TGTGCCAGCAGCCAAACTAGCGGGACATTGATTTCCTACAATGAGCAGTTCTTC | CASSQTSGTLISYNEQFF
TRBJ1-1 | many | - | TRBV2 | TGTGCCAGCAGTGGGACAGAAGCTTTCTTT | CASSGTEAFF
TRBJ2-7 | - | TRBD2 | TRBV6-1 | TGTGCCAGCAGTGGAACCGGGACTAGCGTAGAGTACTTC | CASSGTGTSVEYF
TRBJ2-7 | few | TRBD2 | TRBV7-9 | TGTGCCAGCAGCTTAGCCCTACCTAGCGGGGCCTACGAGCAGTACTTC | CASSLALPSGAYEQYF
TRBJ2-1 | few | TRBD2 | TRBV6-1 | TGTGCCAGCAGTCGGCGGGACTACCGCAATGAGCAGTTCTTC | CASSRRDYRNEQFF
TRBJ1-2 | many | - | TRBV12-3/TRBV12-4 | TGTGCCAGCAGTTTGAGGGACCGCTATGGCTACACCTTC | CASSLRDRYGYTF
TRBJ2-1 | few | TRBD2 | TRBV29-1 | TGCAGCGCTGGTCCGGGACTAGCGGACAATGAGCAGTTCTTC | CSAGPGLADNEQFF
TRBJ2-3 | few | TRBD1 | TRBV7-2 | TGTGCCAGCAGCCAACAGGGGGCCGGTAGAGATACGCAGTATTTT | CASSQQGAGRDTQYF